This TCR beta chain was recorded in a study of control samples from healthy donors and cancer patients. The table came from immunoSEQ multiplex PCR; TCRdb's copy has only in-frame clones and leaves some out. The data contain some 34,000 clones, about 94% of them singletons. The CDR3 is 13 residues long. Germline CDR1 is KGHDR and CDR2 is SFDVKD. Between the trimmed V and J ends, which lost 3 bases and 7 bases, there was a span of 12 bases. The sequenced material came from PBMCs. The clonotype originates from a man in his forties with colorectal cancer. The V call is TRBV24-1, the J call TRBJ2-7; no reliable D call. In DNA, the CDR3 is TGTGCCACCAGTGATACCCCCAGTAGGGAGCAGTACTTC. Its protein is CATSDTPSREQYF.